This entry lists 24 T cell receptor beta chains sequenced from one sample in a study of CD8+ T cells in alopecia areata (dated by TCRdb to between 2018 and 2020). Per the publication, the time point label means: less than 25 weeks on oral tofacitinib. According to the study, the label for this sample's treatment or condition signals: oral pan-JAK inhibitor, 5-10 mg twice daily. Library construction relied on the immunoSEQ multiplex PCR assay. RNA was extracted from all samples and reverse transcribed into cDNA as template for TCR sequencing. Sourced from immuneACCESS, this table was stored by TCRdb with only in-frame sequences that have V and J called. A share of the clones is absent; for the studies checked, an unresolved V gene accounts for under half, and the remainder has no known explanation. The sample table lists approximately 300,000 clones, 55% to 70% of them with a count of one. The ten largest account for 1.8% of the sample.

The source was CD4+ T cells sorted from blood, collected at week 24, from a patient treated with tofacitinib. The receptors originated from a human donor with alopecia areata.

The CDR3 DNA reads as TGTGCCAGCAGCTGGGACAGGGCTACTGAAGCTTTCTTT. This sequence encodes CASSWDRATEAFF. The chain employs TRBV7-2 and TRBJ1-1; TRBD1 agrees at 9 bases. V shed 4 bases and J 5 bases; nucleotides not matched to a gene: 2. CDR3 length equals 13 residues. Germline assignment: CDR1 SGHTA and CDR2 FQGNSA.

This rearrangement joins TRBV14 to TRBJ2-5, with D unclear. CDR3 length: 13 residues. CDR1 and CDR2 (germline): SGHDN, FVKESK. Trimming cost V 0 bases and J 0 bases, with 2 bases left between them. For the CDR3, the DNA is TGTGCCAGCAGCCAAGAGAACCAAGAGACCCAGTACTTC. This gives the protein CASSQENQETQYF. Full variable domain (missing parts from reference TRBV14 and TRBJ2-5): EAGVTQFPSHSVIEKGQTVTLRCDPISGHDNLYWYRRVMGKEIKFLLHFVKESKQDESGMPNNRFLAERTGGTYSTLKVQPAELEDSGVYFCASSQENQETQYFGPGTRLLVL.

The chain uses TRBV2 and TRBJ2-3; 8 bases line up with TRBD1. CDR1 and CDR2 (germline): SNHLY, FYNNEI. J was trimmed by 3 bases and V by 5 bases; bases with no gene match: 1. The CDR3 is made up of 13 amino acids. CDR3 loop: CASSHRGTDTQYF. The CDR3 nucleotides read TGTGCCAGCAGTCACAGGGGGACAGATACGCAGTATTTT.

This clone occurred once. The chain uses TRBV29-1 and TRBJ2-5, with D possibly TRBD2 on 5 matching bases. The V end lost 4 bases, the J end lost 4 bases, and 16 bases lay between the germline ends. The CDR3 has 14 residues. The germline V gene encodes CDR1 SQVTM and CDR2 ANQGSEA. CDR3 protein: CSVGSVRVRETQYF. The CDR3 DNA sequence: TGCAGCGTTGGTTCGGTGAGGGTTCGAGAGACCCAGTACTTC. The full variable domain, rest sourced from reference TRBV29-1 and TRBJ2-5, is SAVISQKPSRDICQRGTSLTIQCQVDSQVTMMFWYRQQPGQSLTLIATANQGSEATYESGFVIDKFPISRPNLTFSTLTVSNMSPEDSSIYLCSVGSVRVRETQYFGPGTRLLVL.

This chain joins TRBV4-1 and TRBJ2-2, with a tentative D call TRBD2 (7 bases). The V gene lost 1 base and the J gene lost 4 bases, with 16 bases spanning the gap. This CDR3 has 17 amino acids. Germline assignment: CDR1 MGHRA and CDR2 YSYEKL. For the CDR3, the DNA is TGCGCCAGCAGCCAAGCCCCGGGGAGGGGGGGCACCGGGGAGCTGTTTTTT. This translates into CASSQAPGRGGTGELFF.

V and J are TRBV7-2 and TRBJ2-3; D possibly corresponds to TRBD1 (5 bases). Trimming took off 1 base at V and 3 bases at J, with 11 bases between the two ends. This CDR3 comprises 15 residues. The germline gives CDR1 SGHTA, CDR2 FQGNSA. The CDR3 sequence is CASSLDLGATDTQYF. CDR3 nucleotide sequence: TGTGCCAGCAGCTTAGATTTAGGGGCAACAGATACGCAGTATTTT.

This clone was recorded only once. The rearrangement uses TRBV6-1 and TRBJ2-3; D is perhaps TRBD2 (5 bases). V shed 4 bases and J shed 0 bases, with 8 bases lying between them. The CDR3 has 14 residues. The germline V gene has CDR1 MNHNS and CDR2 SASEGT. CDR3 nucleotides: TGTGCCAGCAGTGTACGGAGGAGCACAGATACGCAGTATTTT. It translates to CASSVRRSTDTQYF.

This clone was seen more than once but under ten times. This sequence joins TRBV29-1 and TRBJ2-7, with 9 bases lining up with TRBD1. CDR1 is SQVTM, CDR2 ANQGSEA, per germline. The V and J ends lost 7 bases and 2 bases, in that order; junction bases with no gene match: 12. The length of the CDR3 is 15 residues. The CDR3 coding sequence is TGCAGCGCTGACTCCGGGACAGGGAGGCCCTACGAGCAGTACTTC. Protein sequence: CSADSGTGRPYEQYF.

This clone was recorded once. For the CDR3, the DNA is TGCAGCGTTCGAGGCCTAACCACCTACGAGCAGTACTTC. It translates to CSVRGLTTYEQYF. This sequence joins TRBV29-1 and TRBJ2-7; D ambiguous. Germline assignment: CDR1 SQVTM and CDR2 ANQGSEA. The V gene lost 5 bases and the J gene lost 2 bases, with 13 bases spanning the gap. This CDR3 spans 13 amino acids.

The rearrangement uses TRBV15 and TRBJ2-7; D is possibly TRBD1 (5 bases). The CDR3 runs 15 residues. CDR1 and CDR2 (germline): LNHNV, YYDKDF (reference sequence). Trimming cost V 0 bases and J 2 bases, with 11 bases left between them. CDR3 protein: CATSRDKGLPYEQYF. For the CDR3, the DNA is TGTGCCACCAGCAGAGATAAGGGGCTCCCCTACGAGCAGTACTTC.

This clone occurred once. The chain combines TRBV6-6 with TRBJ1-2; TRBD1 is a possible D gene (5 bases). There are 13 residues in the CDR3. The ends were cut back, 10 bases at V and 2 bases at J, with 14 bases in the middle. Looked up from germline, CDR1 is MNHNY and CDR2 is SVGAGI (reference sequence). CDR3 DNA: TGTGCCACCAGCAGGGAACCAAACTATGGCTACACCTTC. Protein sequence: CATSREPNYGYTF.

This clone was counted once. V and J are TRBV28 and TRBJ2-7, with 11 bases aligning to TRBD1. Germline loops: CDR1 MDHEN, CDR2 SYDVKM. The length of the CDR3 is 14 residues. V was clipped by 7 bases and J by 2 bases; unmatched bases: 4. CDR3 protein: CASKGTGGTYEQYF. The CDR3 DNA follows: TGTGCCAGCAAAGGGACAGGGGGAACCTACGAGCAGTACTTC.

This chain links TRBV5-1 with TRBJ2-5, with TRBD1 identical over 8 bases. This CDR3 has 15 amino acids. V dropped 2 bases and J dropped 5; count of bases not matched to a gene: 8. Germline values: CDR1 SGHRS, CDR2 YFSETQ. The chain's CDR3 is CASSLLTGEAETQYF. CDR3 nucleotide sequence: TGCGCCAGCAGCTTACTGACAGGGGAGGCGGAGACCCAGTACTTC.

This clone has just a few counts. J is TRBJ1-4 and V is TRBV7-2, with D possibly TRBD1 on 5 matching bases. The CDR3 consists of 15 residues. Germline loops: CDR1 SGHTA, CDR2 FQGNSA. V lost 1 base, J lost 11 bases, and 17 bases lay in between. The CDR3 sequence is CASSLGSGYAWKLFF. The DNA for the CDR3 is TGTGCCAGCAGCTTAGGGTCAGGGTACGCGTGGAAACTGTTTTTT. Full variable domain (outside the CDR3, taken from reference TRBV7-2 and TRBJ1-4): GAGVSQSPSNKVTEKGKDVELRCDPISGHTALYWYRQSLGQGLEFLIYFQGNSAPDKSGLPSDRFSAERTGGSVSTLTIQRTQQEDSAVYLCASSLGSGYAWKLFFGSGTQLSVL.

CDR3 DNA sequence: TGCGCCAGCAGCCCCCGGACAGGGGTCTCCTACGAGCAGTACTTC. Encoded protein: CASSPRTGVSYEQYF. The chain is built from TRBV5-1 and TRBJ2-7; 9 bases align to TRBD1. The trim removed 4 bases at V and 0 bases at J, leaving 5 bases unmatched. Germline V gives CDR1 SGHRS, CDR2 YFSETQ. This CDR3 has 15 amino acids.

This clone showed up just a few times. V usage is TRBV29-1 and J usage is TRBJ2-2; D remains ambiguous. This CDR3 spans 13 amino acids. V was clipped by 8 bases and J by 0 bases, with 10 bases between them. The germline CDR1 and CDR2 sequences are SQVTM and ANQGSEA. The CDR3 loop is CSTDTANTGELFF. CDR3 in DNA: TGCAGCACTGACACCGCGAACACCGGGGAGCTGTTTTTT.

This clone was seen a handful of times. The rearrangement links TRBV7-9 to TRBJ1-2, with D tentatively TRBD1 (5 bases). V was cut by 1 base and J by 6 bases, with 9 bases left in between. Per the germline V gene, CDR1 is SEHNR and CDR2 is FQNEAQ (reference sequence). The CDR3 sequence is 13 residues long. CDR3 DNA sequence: TGTGCCAGCAGCTTAGGACAGTCGGATGGCTACACCTTC. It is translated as CASSLGQSDGYTF.

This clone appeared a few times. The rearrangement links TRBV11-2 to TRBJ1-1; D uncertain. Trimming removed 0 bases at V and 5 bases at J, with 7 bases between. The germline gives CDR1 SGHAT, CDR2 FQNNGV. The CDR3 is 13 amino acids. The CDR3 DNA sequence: TGTGCCAGCAGCTTAGATCAGAAGACTGAAGCTTTCTTT. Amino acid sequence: CASSLDQKTEAFF. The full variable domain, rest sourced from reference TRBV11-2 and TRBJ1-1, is EAGVAQSPRYKIIEKRQSVAFWCNPISGHATLYWYQQILGQGPKLLIQFQNNGVVDDSQLPKDRFSAERLKGVDSTLKIQPAKLEDSAVYLCASSLDQKTEAFFGQGTRLTVV.

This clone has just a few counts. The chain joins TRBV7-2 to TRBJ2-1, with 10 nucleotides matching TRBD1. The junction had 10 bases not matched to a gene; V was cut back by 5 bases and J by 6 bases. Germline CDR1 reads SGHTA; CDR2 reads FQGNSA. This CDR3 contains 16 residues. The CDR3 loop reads CASSATGGAWGNEQFF. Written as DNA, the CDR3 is TGTGCCAGCAGCGCGACAGGGGGCGCTTGGGGCAATGAGCAGTTCTTC.

CDR3 amino acids: CASSSTGSGSPLHF. DNA of the CDR3: TGTGCCAGCAGCTCCACAGGGTCAGGTTCACCCCTCCACTTT. The chain is built from TRBV7-9 and TRBJ1-6, with a possible D match to TRBD1 (6 bases). From germline, CDR1 is SEHNR and CDR2 FQNEAQ (reference sequence). CDR3 length equals 14 residues. V was clipped by 4 bases and J by 9 bases, with 13 bases between them. Full variable domain (rest looked up from reference TRBV7-9 and TRBJ1-6): DTGVSQNPRHKITKRGQNVTFRCDPISEHNRLYWYRQTLGQGPEFLTYFQNEAQLEKSRLLSDRFSAERPKGSFSTLEIQRTEQGDSAMYLCASSSTGSGSPLHFGNGTRLTVT.

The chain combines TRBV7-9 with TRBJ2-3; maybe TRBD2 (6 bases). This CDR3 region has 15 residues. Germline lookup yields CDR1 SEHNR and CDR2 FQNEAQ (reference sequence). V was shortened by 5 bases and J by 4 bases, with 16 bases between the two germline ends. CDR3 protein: CASSPTGLVSDTQYF. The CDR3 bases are TGTGCCAGCAGCCCTACGGGACTTGTTTCAGATACGCAGTATTTT.

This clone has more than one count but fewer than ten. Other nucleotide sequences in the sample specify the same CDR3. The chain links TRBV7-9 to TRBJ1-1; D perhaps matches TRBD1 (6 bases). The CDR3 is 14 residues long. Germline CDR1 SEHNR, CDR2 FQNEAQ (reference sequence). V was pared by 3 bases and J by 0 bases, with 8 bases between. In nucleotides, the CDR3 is TGTGCCAGCAGCTTCACAGGGCTGAACACTGAAGCTTTCTTT. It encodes CASSFTGLNTEAFF.

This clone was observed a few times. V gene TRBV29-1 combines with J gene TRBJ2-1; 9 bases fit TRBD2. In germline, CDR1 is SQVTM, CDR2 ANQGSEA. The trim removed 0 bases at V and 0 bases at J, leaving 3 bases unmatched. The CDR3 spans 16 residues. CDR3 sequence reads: CSVEEGTSSSYNEQFF. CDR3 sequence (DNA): TGCAGCGTTGAAGAGGGGACTAGCTCCTCCTACAATGAGCAGTTCTTC.

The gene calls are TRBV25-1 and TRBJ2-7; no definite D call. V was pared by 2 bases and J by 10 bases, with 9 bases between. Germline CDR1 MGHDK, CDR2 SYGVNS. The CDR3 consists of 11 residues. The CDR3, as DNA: TGTGCCAGCAGTGAAGGTCGTAAACAGTACTTC. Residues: CASSEGRKQYF.